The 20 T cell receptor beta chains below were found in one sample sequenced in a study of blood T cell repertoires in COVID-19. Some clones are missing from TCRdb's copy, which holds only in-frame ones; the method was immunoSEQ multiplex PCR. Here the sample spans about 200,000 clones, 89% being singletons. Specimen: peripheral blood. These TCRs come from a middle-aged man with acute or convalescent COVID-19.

The CDR3 sequence is CASSATPGGRNYGYTF. CDR3 nucleotide sequence: TGTGCCAGCAGTGCTACTCCAGGGGGACGTAACTATGGCTACACCTTC. The chain joins TRBV6-1 to TRBJ1-2; 7 bases are a match to TRBD1. The CDR3 is 16 amino acids. Germline loops: CDR1 MNHNS, CDR2 SASEGT. Unmatched junction bases numbered 9, after V lost 4 bases and J lost 1 base.

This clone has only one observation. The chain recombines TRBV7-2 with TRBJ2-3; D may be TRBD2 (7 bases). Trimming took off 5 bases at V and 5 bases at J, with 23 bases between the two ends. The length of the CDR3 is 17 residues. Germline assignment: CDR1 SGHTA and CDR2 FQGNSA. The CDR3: CASSRVWGGALGDTQYF. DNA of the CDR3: TGTGCCAGCAGCCGGGTGTGGGGGGGGGCGCTGGGAGATACGCAGTATTTT.

The CDR3 spells CASSFGRGFNEQYF. DNA for the CDR3: TGCGCCAGCAGCTTCGGCAGGGGGTTTAACGAGCAGTACTTC. The V call is TRBV5-1, the J call TRBJ2-7; 7 bases agree with TRBD1. This CDR3 comprises 14 residues. V dropped 2 bases and J dropped 5; count of bases not matched to a gene: 7. CDR1 is SGHRS and CDR2 is YFSETQ in the germline V gene. Together with reference TRBV5-1 and TRBJ2-7, the CDR3 gives the full variable domain: KAGVTQTPRYLIKTRGQQVTLSCSPISGHRSVSWYQQTPGQGLQFLFEYFSETQRNKGNFPGRFSGRQFSNSRSEMNVSTLELGDSALYLCASSFGRGFNEQYFGPGTRLTVT.

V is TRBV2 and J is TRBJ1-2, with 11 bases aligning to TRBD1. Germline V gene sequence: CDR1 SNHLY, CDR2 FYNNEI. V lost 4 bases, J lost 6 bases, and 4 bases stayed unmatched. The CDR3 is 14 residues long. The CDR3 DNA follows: TGTGCCAGCAGTGGGACAGGGGGCGGGGATGGCTACACCTTC. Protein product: CASSGTGGGDGYTF.

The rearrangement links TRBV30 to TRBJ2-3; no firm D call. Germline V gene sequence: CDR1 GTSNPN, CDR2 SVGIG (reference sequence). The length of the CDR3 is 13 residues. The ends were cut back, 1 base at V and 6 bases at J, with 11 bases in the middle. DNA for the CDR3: TGTGCCTGGAGTGCGACCCTCGGGGATACGCAGTATTTT. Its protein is CAWSATLGDTQYF.

CDR3 residues: CASSLDPGGGADTQYF. In nucleotides, the CDR3 is TGCGCCAGCAGCTTGGACCCGGGCGGGGGGGCAGATACGCAGTATTTT. This rearrangement joins TRBV5-1 to TRBJ2-3; TRBD2 matches at 9 bases. V was clipped by 0 bases and J by 4 bases; unmatched bases: 6. CDR1 is SGHRS, CDR2 YFSETQ, per germline. The CDR3 runs 16 residues.

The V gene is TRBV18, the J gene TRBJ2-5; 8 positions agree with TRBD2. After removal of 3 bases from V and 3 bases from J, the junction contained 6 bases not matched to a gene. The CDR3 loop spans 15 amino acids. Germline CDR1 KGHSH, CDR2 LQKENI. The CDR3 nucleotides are TGTGCCAGCTCACCTCGGCGGGGGGCAGAAGAGACCCAGTACTTC. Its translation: CASSPRRGAEETQYF.

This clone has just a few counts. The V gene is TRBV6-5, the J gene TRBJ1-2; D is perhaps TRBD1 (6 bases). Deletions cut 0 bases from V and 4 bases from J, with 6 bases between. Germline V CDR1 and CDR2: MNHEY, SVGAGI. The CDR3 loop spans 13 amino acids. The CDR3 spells CASSYSDSYGYTF. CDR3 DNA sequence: TGTGCCAGCAGTTACTCGGACAGCTATGGCTACACCTTC.

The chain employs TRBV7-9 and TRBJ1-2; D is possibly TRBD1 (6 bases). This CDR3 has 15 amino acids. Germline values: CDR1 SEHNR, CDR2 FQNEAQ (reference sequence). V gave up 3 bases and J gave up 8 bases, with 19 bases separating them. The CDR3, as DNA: TGTGCCAGCAGCTTGACACAACAGGGCTCGAGGGGCTACACCTTC. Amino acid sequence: CASSLTQQGSRGYTF.

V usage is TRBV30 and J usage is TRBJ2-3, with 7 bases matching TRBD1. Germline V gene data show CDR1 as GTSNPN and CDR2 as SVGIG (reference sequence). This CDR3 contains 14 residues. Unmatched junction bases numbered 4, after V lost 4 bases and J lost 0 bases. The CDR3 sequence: CAWTTGQSTDTQYF. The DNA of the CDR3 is TGTGCCTGGACAACGGGACAGAGCACAGATACGCAGTATTTT.

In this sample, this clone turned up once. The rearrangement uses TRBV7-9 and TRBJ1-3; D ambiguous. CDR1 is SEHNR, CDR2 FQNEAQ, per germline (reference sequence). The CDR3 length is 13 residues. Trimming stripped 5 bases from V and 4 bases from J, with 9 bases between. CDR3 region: CASSTQQGNTIYF. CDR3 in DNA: TGTGCCAGCAGCACACAACAGGGAAACACCATATATTTT.

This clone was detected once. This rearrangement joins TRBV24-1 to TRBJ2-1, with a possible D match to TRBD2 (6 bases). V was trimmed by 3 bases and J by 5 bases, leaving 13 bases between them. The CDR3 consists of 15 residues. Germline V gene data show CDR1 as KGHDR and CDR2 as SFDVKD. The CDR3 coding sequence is TGTGCCACCAGTGATACTAGCTTGGGAAACAATGAGCAGTTCTTC. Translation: CATSDTSLGNNEQFF.

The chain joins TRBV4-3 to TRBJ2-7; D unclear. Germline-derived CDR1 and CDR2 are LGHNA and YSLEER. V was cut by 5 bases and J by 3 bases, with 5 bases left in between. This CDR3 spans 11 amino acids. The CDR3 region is CASSGIYEQYF. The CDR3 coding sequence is TGCGCCAGCAGCGGCATCTACGAGCAGTACTTC.

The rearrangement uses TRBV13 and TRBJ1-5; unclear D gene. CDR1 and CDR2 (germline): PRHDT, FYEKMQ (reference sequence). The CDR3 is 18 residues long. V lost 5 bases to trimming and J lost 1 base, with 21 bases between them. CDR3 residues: CASSRRGSPFGSNQPQHF. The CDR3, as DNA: TGTGCCAGCAGCCGGCGCGGGTCACCCTTTGGGAGCAATCAGCCCCAGCATTTT.

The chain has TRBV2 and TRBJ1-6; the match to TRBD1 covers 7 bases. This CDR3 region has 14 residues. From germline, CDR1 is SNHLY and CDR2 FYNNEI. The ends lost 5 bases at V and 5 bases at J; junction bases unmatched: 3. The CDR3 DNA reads TGTGCCAGCAGTCAGGGGGACCATAATTCACCCCTCCACTTT. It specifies CASSQGDHNSPLHF. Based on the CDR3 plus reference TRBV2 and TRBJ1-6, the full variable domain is EPEVTQTPSHQVTQMGQEVILRCVPISNHLYFYWYRQILGQKVEFLVSFYNNEISEKSEIFDDQFSVERPDGSNFTLKIRSTKLEDSAMYFCASSQGDHNSPLHFGNGTRLTVT.

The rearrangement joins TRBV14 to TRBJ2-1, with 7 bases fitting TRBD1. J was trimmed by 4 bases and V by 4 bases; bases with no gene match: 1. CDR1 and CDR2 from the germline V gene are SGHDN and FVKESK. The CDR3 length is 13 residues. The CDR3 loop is CASSRDSYNEQFF. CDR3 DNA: TGTGCCAGCAGCCGGGACAGTTACAATGAGCAGTTCTTC.

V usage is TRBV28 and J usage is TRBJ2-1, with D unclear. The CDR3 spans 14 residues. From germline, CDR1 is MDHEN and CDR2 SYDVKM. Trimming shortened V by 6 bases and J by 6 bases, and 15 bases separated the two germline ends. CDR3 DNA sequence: TGTGCCAGCAGCCGCCCAGGAAACATCAATGAGCAGTTCTTC. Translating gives CASSRPGNINEQFF.

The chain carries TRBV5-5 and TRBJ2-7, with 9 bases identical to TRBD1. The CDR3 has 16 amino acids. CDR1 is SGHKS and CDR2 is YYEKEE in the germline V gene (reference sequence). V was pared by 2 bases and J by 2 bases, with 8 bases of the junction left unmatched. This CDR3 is CASSFYSGQGTYEQYF. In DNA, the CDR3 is TGTGCCAGCAGCTTTTACTCGGGACAGGGAACCTACGAGCAGTACTTC.

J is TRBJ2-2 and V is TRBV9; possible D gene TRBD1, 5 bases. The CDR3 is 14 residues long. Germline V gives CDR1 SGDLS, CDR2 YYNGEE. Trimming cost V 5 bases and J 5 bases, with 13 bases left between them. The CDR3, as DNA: TGTGCCAGCAGTCAGGGCAGGGTAACCGGGGAGCTGTTTTTT. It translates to CASSQGRVTGELFF.

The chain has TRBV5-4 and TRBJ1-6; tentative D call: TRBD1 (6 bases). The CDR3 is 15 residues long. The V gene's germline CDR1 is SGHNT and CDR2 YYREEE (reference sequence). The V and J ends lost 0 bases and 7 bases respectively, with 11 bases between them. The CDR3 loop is CASSLERQGNSPLHF. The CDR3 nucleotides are TGTGCCAGCAGCTTGGAAAGGCAGGGGAATTCACCCCTCCACTTT.